The 27 T cell receptor beta chains listed next were all sequenced from one sample in a study of T-cell memory formation after mild COVID-19 (dated by TCRdb to the early 2020s). The library relied on 5' RACE. The data were produced on an Illumina NovaSeq 6000. TCRdb reran the public reads through fastp at Q25 and MiXCR, keeping productive beta chains. Entries are consolidated by CDR3 protein sequence, retaining the most common genes and DNA. Here the sample has 280,000 or so distinct CDR3 sequences; roughly 18% occur a single time. More than 20% of the sample lies in the top ten. The sample consisted of PBMCs or a T cell subset sorted from them (not recorded which). These receptors came from a man younger than 35 who had mild COVID-19 (a few samples of this study predate the infection). The sample titles of this study are shuffled in the database, so cell type and time point are left out; the donor was told from shared clones.

This clonotype was counted a few times. This sequence joins TRBV6-5 and TRBJ1-6; a possible D gene is TRBD1 (6 bases). The germline gives CDR1 MNHEY, CDR2 SVGAGI. This CDR3 region has 16 residues. V was shortened by 5 bases and J by 6 bases, with 17 bases between the two germline ends. CDR3 protein: CASSPGGGGANSPLHF. In DNA, the CDR3 is TGTGCCAGCAGTCCCGGAGGGGGGGGGGCTAATTCACCCCTCCACTTT.

This chain connects TRBV5-1 to TRBJ2-5; 9 bases map to TRBD2. There are 16 residues in the CDR3. CDR1 SGHRS and CDR2 YFSETQ come from the germline V gene. V was clipped by 4 bases and J by 0 bases; unmatched bases: 7. CDR3 sequence (DNA): TGCGCCAGCAGCCGCGGGGGGGCGGAGCACCAAGAGACCCAGTACTTC. Encoded protein: CASSRGGAEHQETQYF.

This clonotype was observed a few times. The chain combines TRBV6-5 with TRBJ2-1; a possible D gene is TRBD1 (6 bases). This CDR3 comprises 13 residues. Trimming took off 5 bases at V and 8 bases at J, with 13 bases between the two ends. Germline-derived CDR1 and CDR2 are MNHEY and SVGAGI. The DNA for the CDR3 is TGTGCCAGCAGTCAGGGGTTTAGCGATGAGCAGTTCTTC. Encoded protein: CASSQGFSDEQFF.

Written as DNA, the CDR3 is TGTGCCAGCACCCTAGCCGGGGTGGAGCAGTTCTTC. Translation gives CASTLAGVEQFF. V usage is TRBV3-1 and J usage is TRBJ2-1; tentatively, D is TRBD2 (5 bases). The V gene's germline CDR1 is LGHDT and CDR2 YNNKEL (reference sequence). The V end was cut by 7 bases, the J end by 10 bases, with 14 bases between. This CDR3 region has 12 residues.

This clonotype came up many times. The chain has TRBV2 and TRBJ2-2; D unresolved. The ends were cut back, 5 bases at V and 0 bases at J, with 10 bases in the middle. CDR1 is SNHLY, CDR2 FYNNEI, per germline. The CDR3 extends over 15 amino acids. The CDR3 sequence: CASSRRTANTGELFF. Here the CDR3 DNA reads TGTGCCAGCAGTCGGCGGACGGCGAACACCGGGGAGCTGTTTTTT. The full variable domain, its missing parts supplied by reference TRBV2 and TRBJ2-2, is EPEVTQTPSHQVTQMGQEVILRCVPISNHLYFYWYRQILGQKVEFLVSFYNNEISEKSEIFDDQFSVERPDGSNFTLKIRSTKLEDSAMYFCASSRRTANTGELFFGEGSRLTVL.

This clonotype was seen only a few times. This chain joins TRBV6-6 and TRBJ2-7; possible D gene TRBD2, 7 bases. Germline V gene data show CDR1 as MNHNY and CDR2 as SVGAGI (reference sequence). The CDR3 extends over 17 amino acids. Trimming removed 5 bases at V and 1 base at J, with 21 bases between. CDR3 in amino acids: CASSPYGGGGSSYEQYV. CDR3 sequence (DNA): TGTGCCAGCAGTCCATACGGGGGAGGGGGATCGTCCTACGAGCAGTACGTC.

In this sample, this clonotype turned up a few times. The chain has TRBV5-6 and TRBJ2-7; TRBD2 is a possible D gene (5 bases). Trimming left V 4 bases short and J 7 bases short, with 21 bases between. This CDR3 spans 15 amino acids. CDR1 SGHDT and CDR2 YYEEEE come from the germline V gene. DNA of the CDR3: TGTGCCAGCAGCGATATCCGCGCGCCCCGGAGGGAGCAGTACTTC. It codes for CASSDIRAPRREQYF.

This chain's CDR3 is CASSPRTHNEQFF. CDR3 nucleotides: TGTGCCAGCTCACCGCGGACCCACAATGAGCAGTTCTTC. The chain uses TRBV18 and TRBJ2-1; D not resolved. Per the germline V gene, CDR1 is KGHSH and CDR2 is LQKENI. This CDR3 has 13 amino acids. Trimming shortened V by 3 bases and J by 5 bases, and 8 bases separated the two germline ends. Based on the CDR3 plus reference TRBV18 and TRBJ2-1, the full variable domain is NAGVMQNPRHLVRRRGQEARLRCSPMKGHSHVYWYRQLPEEGLKFMVYLQKENIIDESGMPKERFSAEFPKEGPSILRIQQVVRGDSAAYFCASSPRTHNEQFFGPGTRLTVL.

This clonotype was detected many times. The J gene is TRBJ2-1, the V gene TRBV4-3, with TRBD2 matching over 10 bases. CDR3 size: 16 residues. Germline CDR1 is LGHNA and CDR2 is YSLEER. J lost 3 bases, V lost 0 bases, and 2 bases had no gene match. The DNA of the CDR3 is TGCGCCAGCAGCCAAGATCCTAGCGGGGGCTACAATGAGCAGTTCTTC. It specifies CASSQDPSGGYNEQFF.

The sample holds a few counts of this clonotype. The chain is built from TRBV6-6 and TRBJ2-7; 8 positions match TRBD1. Germline assignment: CDR1 MNHNY and CDR2 SVGAGI (reference sequence). V trimming: 0 bases; J trimming: 2 bases; junction bases outside the gene matches: 15. The CDR3 spans 19 residues. The CDR3 protein is CASSYSVVSEDRETYEQYF. CDR3 DNA: TGTGCCAGCAGTTACTCGGTCGTTAGTGAGGACAGGGAGACCTACGAGCAGTACTTC.

V gene TRBV12-3 or TRBV12-4 combines with J gene TRBJ2-1; D may correspond to TRBD1 or TRBD2 (5 bases each). The CDR3 runs 13 residues. Trimming took off 3 bases at V and 6 bases at J, with 9 bases between the two ends. DNA for the CDR3: TGTGCCAGCAGTTTGTGGGGACCCAATGAGCAGTTCTTC. It encodes CASSLWGPNEQFF.

This clonotype was seen a few times. The rearrangement links TRBV6-2 or TRBV6-3 to TRBJ2-1, with 9 bases matching TRBD1. The CDR3 covers 13 residues. With 8 bases clipped from V and 7 bases from J, the junction kept 6 bases outside the gene matches. The germline V gene encodes CDR1 MNHEY and CDR2 SVGEGT. DNA of the CDR3: TGTGCCAGCGCCGGGACAGGGAGGAATGAGCAGTTCTTC. This encodes CASAGTGRNEQFF.

This clonotype has more than one count but fewer than ten. J is TRBJ1-6 and V is TRBV12-3 or TRBV12-4; D possibly corresponds to TRBD1 (6 bases). CDR3 size: 14 residues. V was trimmed by 4 bases and J by 10 bases, leaving 14 bases between them. This chain's CDR3 is CASSSNRVHSPLHF. The CDR3, as DNA: TGTGCCAGCAGTTCCAACAGGGTTCACTCACCCCTCCACTTT.

This clonotype was found a few times. The chain links TRBV2 to TRBJ1-1, with 9 bases aligning to TRBD1. Trimming cost V 6 bases and J 1 base; bases outside gene matches: 3. CDR3 size: 14 residues. Germline CDR1 and CDR2: SNHLY and FYNNEI. The CDR3, as DNA: TGTGCCAGCAGGCAGGGACAGGGGAACACTGAAGCTTTCTTT. Its translation is CASRQGQGNTEAFF.

This chain uses TRBV11-2 with TRBJ2-5, with D hard to call. Germline loops: CDR1 SGHAT, CDR2 FQNNGV. Trimming pared 5 bases from V and 7 bases from J, leaving 8 bases between. This CDR3 is 11 amino acids long. The CDR3 loop reads CASSPLRTQYF. The CDR3 DNA is TGTGCCAGCAGCCCTCTTAGGACCCAGTACTTC. The variable domain in full, completed from reference TRBV11-2 and TRBJ2-5, reads EAGVAQSPRYKIIEKRQSVAFWCNPISGHATLYWYQQILGQGPKLLIQFQNNGVVDDSQLPKDRFSAERLKGVDSTLKIQPAKLEDSAVYLCASSPLRTQYFGPGTRLLVL.

The chain joins TRBV4-1 to TRBJ1-5; D might be TRBD1 (5 bases). Germline CDR1 MGHRA, CDR2 YSYEKL. Trimming left V 2 bases short and J 0 bases short, with 23 bases between. This CDR3 has 20 residues. The DNA of the CDR3 is TGCGCCAGCAGCCAATTTCCTACAACCTCGACAGAGATTAGCAATCAGCCCCAGCATTTT. Its translation is CASSQFPTTSTEISNQPQHF.

This clonotype was detected many times. The V and J genes are TRBV7-2 and TRBJ2-7; D is ambiguous. Per germline, CDR1 SGHTA and CDR2 FQGNSA. The CDR3 is 14 amino acids. V was cut by 5 bases and J by 5 bases, with 16 bases left in between. The CDR3 reads CASSRSDGYDEQYF. In nucleotides, the CDR3 is TGTGCCAGCAGCAGATCGGACGGCTACGACGAGCAGTACTTC.

This clonotype has only a few counts. The rearrangement links TRBV28 to TRBJ1-6; 10 bases map to TRBD1. V dropped 3 bases and J dropped 6; count of bases not matched to a gene: 2. Per germline, CDR1 MDHEN and CDR2 SYDVKM. The CDR3 sequence is 15 residues long. CDR3 in DNA: TGTGCCAGCAGTTTGGGGACAGGGGTTAATTCACCCCTCCACTTT. Translation gives CASSLGTGVNSPLHF.

Only a few counts were recorded for this clonotype. The genes are TRBV6-5 and TRBJ1-1, with 7 positions matching TRBD1. This CDR3 is built from 14 residues. V lost 8 bases to trimming and J lost 2 bases; unmatched junction nucleotides: 8. Germline assignment: CDR1 MNHEY and CDR2 SVGAGI. CDR3 residues: CASGGTALNTEAFF. CDR3 nucleotide sequence: TGTGCCAGCGGTGGGACAGCCTTAAACACTGAAGCTTTCTTT.

V gene TRBV7-8 combines with J gene TRBJ2-7; TRBD1 agrees at 8 bases. With 7 bases clipped from V and 3 bases from J, the junction kept 8 bases outside the gene matches. Germline V gene lookup returns CDR1 SGHVS and CDR2 FQNEAQ. The CDR3 runs 14 residues. The DNA of the CDR3 is TGTGCCAGCACCAACAGGGGGTTCTTCTACGAGCAGTACTTC. It yields the protein CASTNRGFFYEQYF.

This chain connects TRBV29-1 to TRBJ1-1, with D unclear. V was cut by 7 bases and J by 0 bases, with 12 bases left in between. Germline CDR1 and CDR2: SQVTM and ANQGSEA. The CDR3 loop spans 13 amino acids. The CDR3 region is CSAARQVNTEAFF. The CDR3, as DNA: TGCAGCGCCGCACGTCAGGTGAACACTGAAGCTTTCTTT.

This clonotype was seen repeatedly, ten times or more. The gene calls are TRBV5-1 and TRBJ1-5, with D unresolved. The CDR3 covers 13 residues. CDR1 and CDR2 (germline): SGHRS, YFSETQ. Trimming stripped 0 bases from V and 7 bases from J, with 8 bases between. CDR3 nucleotide sequence: TGCGCCAGCAGCTTGGGTCCTGGCCAGCCCCAGCATTTT. It translates to CASSLGPGQPQHF.

This clonotype turned up a few times. The V call is TRBV5-1, the J call TRBJ2-1; 7 bases align to TRBD1. V shed 3 bases and J 0 bases; nucleotides not matched to a gene: 3. This CDR3 contains 15 residues. Germline V lookup: CDR1 SGHRS, CDR2 YFSETQ. The CDR3 DNA sequence: TGCGCCAGCAGCTCCGACAGGGACTCCTACAATGAGCAGTTCTTC. It translates to CASSSDRDSYNEQFF.

This chain joins TRBV6-5 and TRBJ2-1; TRBD2 matches 8 bases. CDR3 length equals 15 residues. CDR1 is MNHEY, CDR2 SVGAGI, per germline. After removal of 6 bases from V and 6 bases from J, the junction contained 10 bases not matched to a gene. In DNA, the CDR3 is TGTGCCAGCAGCCCTGGGACGGGGGGGGCCAATGAGCAGTTCTTC. This encodes CASSPGTGGANEQFF.

The rearrangement joins TRBV7-8 to TRBJ2-5, with a weak D call TRBD2 (6 bases). Germline-derived CDR1 and CDR2 are SGHVS and FQNEAQ. Trimming removed 2 bases from V and 4 bases from J, with 14 bases in between. The CDR3 runs 15 residues. The CDR3 nucleotides are TGTGCCAGCAGCTTAACCGGGACTGGGCGAGAGACCCAGTACTTC. This encodes CASSLTGTGRETQYF. Looking up the rest from reference TRBV7-8 and TRBJ2-5 gives the full variable domain: GAGVSQSPRYKVAKRGQDVALRCDPISGHVSLFWYQQALGQGPEFLTYFQNEAQLDKSGLPSDRFFAERPEGSVSTLKIQRTQQEDSAVYLCASSLTGTGRETQYFGPGTRLLVL.

This clonotype was seen more than once but under ten times. The rearrangement joins TRBV7-2 to TRBJ2-2, with D maybe TRBD1 (6 bases). V dropped 2 bases and J dropped 5 bases, with 9 bases sitting between them. In germline, CDR1 is SGHTA, CDR2 FQGNSA. There are 14 residues in the CDR3. The CDR3 DNA follows: TGTGCCAGCAGCTTATCACAGGGTACCGGGGAGCTGTTTTTT. Translation: CASSLSQGTGELFF.

This clonotype appeared a few times. The chain is built from TRBV12-3 or TRBV12-4 and TRBJ2-5; D is unresolved. The CDR3 extends over 12 amino acids. V gave up 4 bases and J gave up 1 base, with 4 bases separating them. CDR3 coding DNA: TGTGCCAGCAGTTCGCTCCAAGAGACCCAGTACTTC. It encodes CASSSLQETQYF.